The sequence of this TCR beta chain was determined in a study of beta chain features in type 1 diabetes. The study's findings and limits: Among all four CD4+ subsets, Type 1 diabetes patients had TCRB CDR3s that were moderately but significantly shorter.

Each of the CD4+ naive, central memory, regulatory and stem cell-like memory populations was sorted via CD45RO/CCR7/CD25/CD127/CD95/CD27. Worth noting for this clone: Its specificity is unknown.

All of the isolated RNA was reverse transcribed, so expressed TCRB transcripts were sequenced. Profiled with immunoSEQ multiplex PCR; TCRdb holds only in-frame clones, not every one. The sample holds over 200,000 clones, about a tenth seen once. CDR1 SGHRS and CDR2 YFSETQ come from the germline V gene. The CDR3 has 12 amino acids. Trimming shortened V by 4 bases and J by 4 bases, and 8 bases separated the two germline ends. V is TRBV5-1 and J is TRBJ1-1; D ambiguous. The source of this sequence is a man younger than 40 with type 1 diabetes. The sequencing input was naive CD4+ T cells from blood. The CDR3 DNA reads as TGCGCCAGCAGCCGGGATAGCACTGAAGCTTTCTTT. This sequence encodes CASSRDSTEAFF.